This entry lists 31 T cell receptor beta chains sequenced from one sample in a study of blood T cell repertoires in COVID-19. The table came from immunoSEQ multiplex PCR; TCRdb's copy has only in-frame clones and leaves some out. The sample holds about 73,000 clones, nearly 90% seen once. Material: peripheral blood. These TCRs come from a man at least 80 years old with acute or convalescent COVID-19.

This rearrangement joins TRBV7-9 to TRBJ2-2; D may be TRBD1 (5 bases). Germline-derived CDR1 and CDR2 are SEHNR and FQNEAQ (reference sequence). Trimming stripped 0 bases from V and 2 bases from J, with 7 bases between. The CDR3 is 15 amino acids. This chain's CDR3 is CASSLAWTNTGELFF. The CDR3 coding sequence is TGTGCCAGCAGCTTAGCGTGGACAAACACCGGGGAGCTGTTTTTT.

The CDR3 here is CASSQAYEQYF. CDR3 in DNA: TGTGCCAGCAGCCAAGCGTACGAGCAGTACTTC. V usage is TRBV3-1 (or the pseudogene TRBV3-2) and J usage is TRBJ2-7, with unresolved D. This CDR3 is 11 amino acids long. Deletions cut 1 base from V and 4 bases from J, with 2 bases between. Germline V CDR1 and CDR2: LGHDT, YNNKEL (reference sequence).

This clone was recorded only once. J is TRBJ2-7 and V is TRBV5-1; no definite D call. CDR3 length equals 15 residues. V was shortened by 1 base and J by 2 bases, with 13 bases between the two germline ends. The V gene's germline CDR1 is SGHRS and CDR2 YFSETQ. For the CDR3, the DNA is TGCGCCAGCAGCTTGTTCGGCGGTCCTACCTACGAGCAGTACTTC. Its translation: CASSLFGGPTYEQYF. The whole variable domain, filled in from reference TRBV5-1 and TRBJ2-7, reads KAGVTQTPRYLIKTRGQQVTLSCSPISGHRSVSWYQQTPGQGLQFLFEYFSETQRNKGNFPGRFSGRQFSNSRSEMNVSTLELGDSALYLCASSLFGGPTYEQYFGPGTRLTVT.

The chain links TRBV18 to TRBJ1-2; D gene uncertain. The CDR3 sequence is 15 residues long. CDR1 is KGHSH, CDR2 LQKENI, per germline. Trimming took 3 bases from V and 4 from J, leaving 15 bases between them. Here the CDR3 DNA reads TGTGCCAGCTCACCCCCCGGGTCGGGGTTCTATGGCTACACCTTC. Encoded protein: CASSPPGSGFYGYTF. The full variable domain, its missing parts supplied by reference TRBV18 and TRBJ1-2, is NAGVMQNPRHLVRRRGQEARLRCSPMKGHSHVYWYRQLPEEGLKFMVYLQKENIIDESGMPKERFSAEFPKEGPSILRIQQVVRGDSAAYFCASSPPGSGFYGYTFGSGTRLTVV.

This chain uses TRBV11-3 with TRBJ2-7; 7 nucleotides match TRBD1. V was clipped by 5 bases and J by 0 bases; unmatched bases: 16. The CDR3 sequence is 18 residues long. Germline CDR1 reads SGHNT; CDR2 reads YENEEA. The CDR3 bases are TGTGCCAGCAGCCCTCGGACAGGAGGTACCCCTGGCTCCTACGAGCAGTACTTC. It encodes CASSPRTGGTPGSYEQYF.

The genes are TRBV5-4 and TRBJ2-7; 7 nucleotides agree with TRBD2. The V gene end was trimmed by 0 bases and the J gene end by 5 bases; junction bases not matched to a gene: 8. The CDR3 sequence is 15 residues long. Germline V lookup: CDR1 SGHNT, CDR2 YYREEE (reference sequence). The CDR3 reads CASSLDVGRIDEQYF. DNA for the CDR3: TGTGCCAGCAGCTTGGATGTCGGGAGGATCGACGAGCAGTACTTC.

The rearrangement joins TRBV19 to TRBJ1-1, with TRBD1 matching over 7 bases. The CDR3 is 15 amino acids. V was pared by 0 bases and J by 4 bases, with 5 bases of the junction left unmatched. Germline CDR1 LNHDA, CDR2 SQIVND (reference sequence). CDR3 protein: CASSIDDNRGTEAFF. CDR3 bases: TGTGCCAGTAGTATAGATGACAACAGGGGCACTGAAGCTTTCTTT.

V and J are TRBV4-1 and TRBJ2-5; weak D call: TRBD1 (5 bases). Trimming shortened V by 4 bases and J by 2 bases, and 14 bases separated the two germline ends. In germline, CDR1 is MGHRA, CDR2 YSYEKL. The CDR3 runs 15 residues. CDR3 DNA: TGCGCCAGCAGCCTCGAAGGGGTTGGACAAGAGACCCAGTACTTC. It translates to CASSLEGVGQETQYF.

In this sample, this clone turned up a few times. V gene TRBV5-4 combines with J gene TRBJ1-2, with TRBD1 matching 8 bases. The CDR3 has 14 amino acids. Germline CDR1 reads SGHNT; CDR2 reads YYREEE (reference sequence). With 4 bases clipped from V and 2 bases from J, the junction kept 4 bases outside the gene matches. CDR3 sequence reads: CASSPDRVNYGYTF. DNA for the CDR3: TGTGCCAGCAGCCCGGACAGGGTAAACTATGGCTACACCTTC.

The chain couples TRBV5-1 to TRBJ2-7; the match to TRBD1 covers 12 bases. The CDR3 covers 16 residues. The germline V gene encodes CDR1 SGHRS and CDR2 YFSETQ. The J segment lost 3 bases and the V segment lost 3 bases, leaving 7 bases of the junction unmatched. The CDR3 DNA sequence: TGCGCCAGCAGCTGGGACCGGGACAGGGGGCGCTACGAGCAGTACTTC. It codes for CASSWDRDRGRYEQYF.

V usage is TRBV30 and J usage is TRBJ2-2; 11 nucleotides match TRBD2. This CDR3 spans 16 amino acids. CDR1 is GTSNPN and CDR2 is SVGIG in the germline V gene (reference sequence). Trimming cost V 3 bases and J 5 bases; bases outside gene matches: 8. The CDR3 reads CAWSPARTSGTGELFF. In DNA, the CDR3 is TGTGCCTGGAGCCCTGCGAGGACTAGCGGGACCGGGGAGCTGTTTTTT.

The chain couples TRBV20-1 to TRBJ2-7; TRBD1 might be the D (7 bases). There are 13 residues in the CDR3. The germline CDR1 and CDR2 sequences are DFQATT and SNEGSKA (reference sequence). Trimming stripped 3 bases from V and 1 base from J, with 10 bases between. The CDR3 DNA follows: TGCAGTGCTAGTCAGGGGGGTTCCTACGAGCAGTACTTC. Encoded protein: CSASQGGSYEQYF.

V usage is TRBV28 and J usage is TRBJ1-5, with a tentative D call TRBD1 (6 bases). The V gene's germline CDR1 is MDHEN and CDR2 SYDVKM. The V end was cut by 7 bases, the J end by 0 bases, with 10 bases between. The CDR3 covers 14 residues. CDR3 sequence reads: CASTGTISNQPQHF. In DNA form, the CDR3 reads TGTGCCAGCACCGGGACAATTAGCAATCAGCCCCAGCATTTT.

J is TRBJ2-2 and V is TRBV24-1; 14 nucleotides align to TRBD2. This CDR3 region has 18 residues. Unmatched junction bases numbered 7, after V lost 4 bases and J lost 4 bases. Germline V gene sequence: CDR1 KGHDR, CDR2 SFDVKD. This CDR3 reads CATSDPLGLAGATGELFF. In DNA, the CDR3 is TGTGCCACCAGTGACCCCCTGGGACTAGCGGGAGCCACCGGGGAGCTGTTTTTT.

V is TRBV2 and J is TRBJ2-7, with D possibly being TRBD1 (6 bases). CDR3 size: 14 residues. The V and J ends lost 5 bases and 0 bases respectively, with 11 bases between them. Germline CDR1 is SNHLY and CDR2 is FYNNEI. The CDR3 reads CASSRDTSSYEQYF. Written as DNA, the CDR3 is TGTGCCAGCAGTCGGGACACCTCCTCCTACGAGCAGTACTTC.

The CDR3 DNA is TGTGCCATCAGTGAGTCGGGAGCGACCCGAGGGAATGAAAAACTGTTTTTT. Translated, it gives CAISESGATRGNEKLFF. J is TRBJ1-4 and V is TRBV10-3; D is unresolved. The CDR3 loop spans 17 amino acids. In germline, CDR1 is ENHRY, CDR2 SYGVKD. V was trimmed by 0 bases and J by 5 bases, leaving 16 bases between them.

The rearrangement joins TRBV19 to TRBJ2-3; D is ambiguous. In germline, CDR1 is LNHDA, CDR2 SQIVND (reference sequence). The V end was cut by 1 base, the J end by 5 bases, with 7 bases between. This CDR3 has 13 amino acids. The DNA for the CDR3 is TGTGCCAGTAGTATAGCCCCTAGAGATACGCAGTATTTT. It specifies CASSIAPRDTQYF. The variable domain in full, with the rest retrieved from reference TRBV19 and TRBJ2-3, is DGGITQSPKYLFRKEGQNVTLSCEQNLNHDAMYWYRQDPGQGLRLIYYSQIVNDFQKGDIAEGYSVSREKKESFPLTVTSAQKNPTAFYLCASSIAPRDTQYFGPGTRLTVL.

This clone was seen just once. The V gene is TRBV10-3, the J gene TRBJ1-1, with TRBD1 matching over 10 bases. This CDR3 is 13 amino acids long. The V and J ends lost 3 bases and 10 bases, in that order; junction bases with no gene match: 5. In germline, CDR1 is ENHRY, CDR2 SYGVKD. CDR3: CAISDLTGGLAFF. The CDR3 DNA reads TGTGCCATCAGTGATTTGACAGGGGGCCTAGCTTTCTTT.

V gene TRBV19 combines with J gene TRBJ2-7; TRBD1 aligns across 8 bases. CDR1 is LNHDA, CDR2 SQIVND, per germline (reference sequence). The CDR3 totals 15 residues. The ends lost 5 bases at V and 2 bases at J; junction bases unmatched: 8. The CDR3 is CASSPGQGGTYEQYF. In DNA, the CDR3 is TGTGCCAGTAGTCCCGGACAGGGAGGAACCTACGAGCAGTACTTC.

The V and J genes are TRBV5-1 and TRBJ1-4, with D possibly TRBD1 on 6 matching bases. Germline V gene sequence: CDR1 SGHRS, CDR2 YFSETQ. The CDR3 length is 14 residues. Trimming stripped 4 bases from V and 8 bases from J, with 15 bases between. CDR3 DNA: TGCGCCAGCAGCGTAGGGACAACGGGAGAAAAACTGTTTTTT. This codes for CASSVGTTGEKLFF.

V usage is TRBV3-1 (or the pseudogene TRBV3-2) and J usage is TRBJ1-1; no clear D gene. CDR1 is LGHDT, CDR2 YNNKEL, per germline (reference sequence). The CDR3 covers 14 residues. The germline V and J ends were trimmed by 4 bases and 5 bases, with 14 bases remaining between them. CDR3 bases: TGTGCCAGCAGCCCCACCGCGGGGAGGACTGAAGCTTTCTTT. It encodes CASSPTAGRTEAFF.

A word on this clone: A read error may produce the germline difference seen at one junction end. CDR3: CASSQDPGPVGANQAQHF. CDR3 DNA sequence: TGCGCCAGCAGCCAAGACCCAGGCCCTGTGGGAGCTAATCAGGCCCAGCATTTT. This sequence joins TRBV4-1 and TRBJ1-5, with D unclear. Germline V gives CDR1 MGHRA, CDR2 YSYEKL. This CDR3 has 18 residues.

The chain employs TRBV6-1 and TRBJ2-3; D ambiguous. Trimming pared 3 bases from V and 2 bases from J, leaving 6 bases between. CDR3 length: 13 residues. CDR1 and CDR2 from the germline V gene are MNHNS and SASEGT. The CDR3 is CASSDTTTDTQYF. CDR3 DNA sequence: TGTGCCAGCAGTGATACTACCACAGATACGCAGTATTTT.

CDR3 in DNA: TGTGCCAGCTCACTAGCGGGGGTAGGATACAATGAGCAGTTCTTC. This translates into CASSLAGVGYNEQFF. This sequence joins TRBV18 and TRBJ2-1; TRBD2 matches 9 bases. The V gene's germline CDR1 is KGHSH and CDR2 LQKENI. The trim removed 4 bases at V and 4 bases at J, leaving 5 bases unmatched. This CDR3 spans 15 amino acids.

This chain joins TRBV24-1 and TRBJ2-3; 11 bases line up with TRBD2. This CDR3 spans 16 amino acids. The V gene's germline CDR1 is KGHDR and CDR2 SFDVKD. V lost 4 bases, J lost 5 bases, and 7 bases stayed unmatched. The chain's CDR3 is CATSDPTSGSVDTQYF. The CDR3 DNA follows: TGTGCCACCAGTGACCCCACTAGCGGGAGTGTAGATACGCAGTATTTT.

The rearrangement links TRBV5-1 to TRBJ1-2; TRBD1 matches at 9 bases. V gave up 4 bases and J gave up 8 bases; unmatched junction bases: 9. From germline, CDR1 is SGHRS and CDR2 YFSETQ. The CDR3 totals 14 residues. The CDR3 region is CASSVRTGAGGYTF. The CDR3 nucleotides are TGCGCCAGCAGCGTTCGGACAGGGGCGGGCGGCTACACCTTC.

The chain uses TRBV12-3 or TRBV12-4 and TRBJ1-3; D is undetermined. The CDR3 loop spans 13 amino acids. Trimming stripped 3 bases from V and 4 bases from J, with 7 bases between. The CDR3 loop reads CASSLNTGNTIYF. CDR3 sequence (DNA): TGTGCCAGCAGTTTGAATACAGGAAACACCATATATTTT.

V usage is TRBV2 and J usage is TRBJ1-5, with D perhaps TRBD1 (5 bases). Germline-derived CDR1 and CDR2 are SNHLY and FYNNEI. V lost 6 bases to trimming and J lost 5 bases, with 14 bases between them. The length of the CDR3 is 14 residues. The CDR3 nucleotides read TGTGCCAGCAGGGCGCAGGGAGGCGATCAGCCCCAGCATTTT. It translates to CASRAQGGDQPQHF.

This chain links TRBV5-1 with TRBJ1-5, with no clear D. The germline CDR1 and CDR2 sequences are SGHRS and YFSETQ. This CDR3 is 14 amino acids long. Trimming took off 0 bases at V and 5 bases at J, with 9 bases between the two ends. CDR3 sequence: CASSLDGRYQPQHF. CDR3 coding DNA: TGCGCCAGCAGCTTGGATGGGAGGTATCAGCCCCAGCATTTT.

The V call is TRBV5-1, the J call TRBJ2-7, with 11 bases lining up with TRBD2. This CDR3 is built from 14 residues. With V trimmed by 4 bases and J by 1 base, 1 base remained unmatched. Germline CDR1 reads SGHRS; CDR2 reads YFSETQ. The DNA for the CDR3 is TGCGCCAGCAGCACTAGCGGGGGATCCTACGAGCAGTACTTC. Translated: CASSTSGGSYEQYF.

V and J are TRBV7-8 and TRBJ2-3; the D gene is possibly TRBD1 (6 bases). Trimming left V 5 bases short and J 4 bases short, with 10 bases between. Germline CDR1 SGHVS, CDR2 FQNEAQ. This CDR3 has 13 residues. The CDR3 spells CASSPNRADTQYF. The CDR3 DNA follows: TGTGCCAGCAGCCCAAACAGGGCAGATACGCAGTATTTT.